This TCR beta chain comes out of a study of T cell responses to AZD1222 COVID-19 vaccine. Turning to the study itself: Some second doses came at about 4 weeks and others at about 12 weeks; these were pooled.

Whole-study results and caveats: CD4 TCRs linked to vaccination spanned spike, dominating at 160-218 and 743-854. Clonal diversity was possibly underestimated, and the donors were mostly white British, with more females. Reportedly, nearly half of unique spike TCRs recognized epitopes outside B.1.351/B.1.1.7 mutations.

TCRdb keeps only in-frame clones here, not all; method: immunoSEQ multiplex PCR. This sample has some 140,000 clones, with 92% found just once. Regarding this clone: Antigen unknown.

V lost 4 bases to trimming and J lost 4 bases; unmatched junction nucleotides: 2. The CDR3 is made up of 13 amino acids. Looked up from germline, CDR1 is MDHEN and CDR2 is SYDVKM. The chain uses TRBV28 and TRBJ1-1; 8 bases line up with TRBD1. The TCR was taken from an adult in good health. The specimen comprised peripheral blood, sampled on day 0 of AZD1222 vaccination. CDR3 region: CASSSGGITEAFF. The CDR3 region has the DNA TGTGCCAGCAGTTCAGGGGGCATCACTGAAGCTTTCTTT.